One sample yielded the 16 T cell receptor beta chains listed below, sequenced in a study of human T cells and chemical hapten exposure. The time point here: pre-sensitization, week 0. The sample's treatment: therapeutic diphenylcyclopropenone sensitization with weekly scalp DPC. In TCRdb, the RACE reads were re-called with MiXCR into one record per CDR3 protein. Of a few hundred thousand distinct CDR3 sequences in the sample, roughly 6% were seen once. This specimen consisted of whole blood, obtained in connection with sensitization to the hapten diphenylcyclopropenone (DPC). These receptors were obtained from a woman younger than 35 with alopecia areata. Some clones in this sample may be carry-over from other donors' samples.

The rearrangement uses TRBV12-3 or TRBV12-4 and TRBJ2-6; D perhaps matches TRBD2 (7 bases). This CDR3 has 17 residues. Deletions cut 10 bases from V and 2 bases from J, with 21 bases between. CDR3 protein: CATRPPGGAAGANVLTF. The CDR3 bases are TGTGCCACTCGCCCCCCGGGGGGCGCTGCTGGGGCCAACGTCCTGACTTTC.

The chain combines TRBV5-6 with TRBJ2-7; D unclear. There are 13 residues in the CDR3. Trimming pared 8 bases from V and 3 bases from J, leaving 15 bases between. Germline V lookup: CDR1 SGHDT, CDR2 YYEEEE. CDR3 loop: CASRRGLLYEQYF. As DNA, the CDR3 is TGTGCCAGTCGGCGAGGCCTCCTCTACGAGCAGTACTTC.

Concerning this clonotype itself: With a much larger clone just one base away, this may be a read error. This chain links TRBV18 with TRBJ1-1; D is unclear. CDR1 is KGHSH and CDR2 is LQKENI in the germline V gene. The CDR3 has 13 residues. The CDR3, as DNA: TGTGCCAGCGGAGCCAGCATGAACACTGACGCTTTCTTT. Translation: CASGASMNTDAFF.

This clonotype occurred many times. CDR3 DNA: TGTGCCAGCAGTAGCCGGGACACCAACTCCTACGAGCAGTACTTC. Encoded protein: CASSSRDTNSYEQYF. V is TRBV25-1 and J is TRBJ2-7; D is possibly TRBD1 (6 bases). The CDR3 length is 15 residues. Germline CDR1 is MGHDK and CDR2 is SYGVNS. The ends were cut back, 5 bases at V and 0 bases at J, with 14 bases in the middle.

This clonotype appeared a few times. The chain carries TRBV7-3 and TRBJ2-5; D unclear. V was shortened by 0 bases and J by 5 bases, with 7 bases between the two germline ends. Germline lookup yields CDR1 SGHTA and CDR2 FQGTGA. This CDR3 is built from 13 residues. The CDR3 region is CASSLTVKETQYF. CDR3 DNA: TGTGCCAGCAGCTTAACGGTGAAGGAGACCCAGTACTTC.

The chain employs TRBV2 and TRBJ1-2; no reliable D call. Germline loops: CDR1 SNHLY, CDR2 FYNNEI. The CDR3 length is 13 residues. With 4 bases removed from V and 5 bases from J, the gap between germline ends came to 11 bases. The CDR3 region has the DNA TGTGCCAGCAGTGTAGTCCCGGGGTATGGCTACACCTTC. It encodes CASSVVPGYGYTF.

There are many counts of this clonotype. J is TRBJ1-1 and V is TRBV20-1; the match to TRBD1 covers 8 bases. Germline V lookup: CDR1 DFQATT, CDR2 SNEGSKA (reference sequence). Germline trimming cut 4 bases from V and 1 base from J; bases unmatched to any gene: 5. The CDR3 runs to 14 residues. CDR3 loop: CSAIRQGKNTEAFF. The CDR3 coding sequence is TGCAGTGCTATTAGACAGGGGAAGAACACTGAAGCTTTCTTT.

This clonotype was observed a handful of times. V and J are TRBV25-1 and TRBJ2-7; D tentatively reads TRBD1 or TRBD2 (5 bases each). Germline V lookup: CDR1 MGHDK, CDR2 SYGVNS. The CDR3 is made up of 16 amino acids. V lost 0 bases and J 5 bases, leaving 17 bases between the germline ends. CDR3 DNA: TGTGCCAGCAGTGAATATGGGGCAGGGACGAGCGACGAGCAGTACTTC. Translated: CASSEYGAGTSDEQYF.

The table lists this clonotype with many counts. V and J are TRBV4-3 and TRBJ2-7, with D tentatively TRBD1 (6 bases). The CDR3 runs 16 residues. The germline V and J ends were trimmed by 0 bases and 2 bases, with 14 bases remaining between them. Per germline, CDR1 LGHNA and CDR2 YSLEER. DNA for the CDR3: TGCGCCAGCAGCCAAGATGTTGGGGACACCCCCTACGAGCAGTACTTC. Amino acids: CASSQDVGDTPYEQYF.

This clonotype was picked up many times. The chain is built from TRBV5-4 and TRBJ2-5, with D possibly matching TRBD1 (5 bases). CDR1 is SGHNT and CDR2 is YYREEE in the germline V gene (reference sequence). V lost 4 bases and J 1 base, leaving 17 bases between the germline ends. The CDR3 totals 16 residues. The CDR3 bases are TGTGCCAGCAGCCCTTTTAGACAGTCTACCCAAGAGACCCAGTACTTC. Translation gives CASSPFRQSTQETQYF.

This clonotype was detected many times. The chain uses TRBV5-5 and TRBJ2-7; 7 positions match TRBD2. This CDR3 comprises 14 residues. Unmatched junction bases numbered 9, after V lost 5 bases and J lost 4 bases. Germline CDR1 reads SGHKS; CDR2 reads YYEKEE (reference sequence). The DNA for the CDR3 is TGTGCCAGCAGACCAACCGGGACTACGTACGAGCAGTACTTC. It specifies CASRPTGTTYEQYF. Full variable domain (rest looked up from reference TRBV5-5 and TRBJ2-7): DAGVTQSPTHLIKTRGQQVTLRCSPISGHKSVSWYQQVLGQGPQFIFQYYEKEERGRGNFPDRFSARQFPNYSSELNVNALLLGDSALYLCASRPTGTTYEQYFGPGTRLTVT.

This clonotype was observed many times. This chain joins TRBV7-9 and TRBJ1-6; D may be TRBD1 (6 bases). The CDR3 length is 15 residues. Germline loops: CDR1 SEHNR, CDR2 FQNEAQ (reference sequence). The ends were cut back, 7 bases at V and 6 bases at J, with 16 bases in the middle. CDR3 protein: CASTPTQGFNSPLHF. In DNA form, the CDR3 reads TGTGCCAGCACCCCGACACAGGGCTTTAATTCACCCCTCCACTTT. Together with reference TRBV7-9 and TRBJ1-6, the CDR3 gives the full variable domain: DTGVSQNPRHKITKRGQNVTFRCDPISEHNRLYWYRQTLGQGPEFLTYFQNEAQLEKSRLLSDRFSAERPKGSFSTLEIQRTEQGDSAMYLCASTPTQGFNSPLHFGNGTRLTVT.

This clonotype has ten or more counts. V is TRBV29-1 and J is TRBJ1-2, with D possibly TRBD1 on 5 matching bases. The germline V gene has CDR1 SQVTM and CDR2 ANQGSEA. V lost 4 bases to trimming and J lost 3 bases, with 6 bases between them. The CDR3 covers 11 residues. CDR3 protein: CSVVGDYGYTF. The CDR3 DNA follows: TGCAGCGTTGTGGGGGACTATGGCTACACCTTC.

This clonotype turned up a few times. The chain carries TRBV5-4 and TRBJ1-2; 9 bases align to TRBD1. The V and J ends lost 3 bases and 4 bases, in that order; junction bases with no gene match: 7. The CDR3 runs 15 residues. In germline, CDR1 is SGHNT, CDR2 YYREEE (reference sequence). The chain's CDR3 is CASSSGQGRGYGYTF. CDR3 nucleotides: TGTGCCAGCAGCTCGGGACAGGGTCGGGGCTATGGCTACACCTTC.

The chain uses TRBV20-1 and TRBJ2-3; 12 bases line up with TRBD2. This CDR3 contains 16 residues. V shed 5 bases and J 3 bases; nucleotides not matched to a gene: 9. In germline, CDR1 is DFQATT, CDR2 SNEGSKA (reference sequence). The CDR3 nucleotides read TGCAGTGCTGGACTAGCGGGGCTTCAGGTGACAGATACGCAGTATTTT. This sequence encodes CSAGLAGLQVTDTQYF.

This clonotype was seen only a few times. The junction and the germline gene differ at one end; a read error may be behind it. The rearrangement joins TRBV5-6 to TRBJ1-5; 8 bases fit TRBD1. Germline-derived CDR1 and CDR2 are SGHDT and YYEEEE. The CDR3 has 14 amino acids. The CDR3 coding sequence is TGTGCCAGCAGCTGGACAGGGAGCAGTCAGCCCCAGCATTTT. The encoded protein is CASSWTGSSQPQHF.